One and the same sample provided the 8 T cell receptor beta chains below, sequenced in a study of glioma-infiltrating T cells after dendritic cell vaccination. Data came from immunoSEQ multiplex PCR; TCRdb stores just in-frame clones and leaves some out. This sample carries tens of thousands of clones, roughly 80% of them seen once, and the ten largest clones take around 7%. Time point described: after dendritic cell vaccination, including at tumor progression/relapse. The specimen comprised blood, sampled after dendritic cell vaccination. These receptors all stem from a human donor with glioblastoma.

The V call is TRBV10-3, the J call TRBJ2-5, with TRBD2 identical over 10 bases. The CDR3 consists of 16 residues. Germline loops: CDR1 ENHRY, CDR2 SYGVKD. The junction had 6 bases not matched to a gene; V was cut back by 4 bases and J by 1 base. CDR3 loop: CAISVSSGGPQETQYF. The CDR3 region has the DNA TGTGCCATCAGTGTCTCTAGCGGGGGACCCCAAGAGACCCAGTACTTC.

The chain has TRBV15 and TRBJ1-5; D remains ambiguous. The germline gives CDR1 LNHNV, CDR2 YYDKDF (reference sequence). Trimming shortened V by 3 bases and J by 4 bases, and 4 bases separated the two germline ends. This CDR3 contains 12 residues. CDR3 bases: TGTGCCACCAGCAGCCCGAATCAGCCCCAGCATTTT. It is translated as CATSSPNQPQHF.

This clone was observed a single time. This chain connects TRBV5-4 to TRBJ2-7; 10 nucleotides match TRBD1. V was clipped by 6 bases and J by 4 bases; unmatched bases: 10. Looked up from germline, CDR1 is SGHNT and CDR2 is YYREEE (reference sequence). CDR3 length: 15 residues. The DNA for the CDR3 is TGTGCCAGCACCGTCCGGACAGGGGGGAGGTACGAGCAGTACTTC. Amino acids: CASTVRTGGRYEQYF.

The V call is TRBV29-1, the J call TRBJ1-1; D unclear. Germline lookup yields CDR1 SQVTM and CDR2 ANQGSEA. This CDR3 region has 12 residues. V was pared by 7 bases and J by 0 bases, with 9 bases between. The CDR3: CSAQEVNTEAFF. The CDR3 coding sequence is TGCAGCGCCCAGGAGGTGAACACTGAAGCTTTCTTT.

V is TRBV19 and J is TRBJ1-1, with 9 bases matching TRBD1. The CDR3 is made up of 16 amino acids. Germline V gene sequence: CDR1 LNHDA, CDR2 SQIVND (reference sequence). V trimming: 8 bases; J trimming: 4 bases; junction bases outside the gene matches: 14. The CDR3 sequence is CASHLSPQGASTEAFF. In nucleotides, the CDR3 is TGTGCCAGTCACCTTAGCCCACAGGGGGCGAGCACTGAAGCTTTCTTT.

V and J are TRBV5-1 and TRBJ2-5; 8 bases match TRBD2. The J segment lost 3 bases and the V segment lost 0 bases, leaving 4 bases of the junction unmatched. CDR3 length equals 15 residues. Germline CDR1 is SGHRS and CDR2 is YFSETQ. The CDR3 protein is CASSLGGTSKETQYF. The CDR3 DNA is TGCGCCAGCAGCTTGGGGGGGACTAGTAAAGAGACCCAGTACTTC.

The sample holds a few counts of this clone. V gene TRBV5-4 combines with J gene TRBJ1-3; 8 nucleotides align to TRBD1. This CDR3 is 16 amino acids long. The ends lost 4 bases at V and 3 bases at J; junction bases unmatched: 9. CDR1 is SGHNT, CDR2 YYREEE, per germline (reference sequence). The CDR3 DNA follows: TGTGCCAGCAGCCCCTGGGACAGGCTACGTGGAAACACCATATATTTT. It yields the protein CASSPWDRLRGNTIYF.

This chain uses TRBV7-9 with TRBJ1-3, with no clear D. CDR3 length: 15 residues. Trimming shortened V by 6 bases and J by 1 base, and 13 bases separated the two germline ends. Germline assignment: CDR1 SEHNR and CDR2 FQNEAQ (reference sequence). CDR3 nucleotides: TGTGCCAGCAGGCCAGGCGGGGAATCTGGAAACACCATATATTTT. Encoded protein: CASRPGGESGNTIYF.